Here is one T cell receptor (beta chain) with its context. The antigen remains unidentified. Skipping T cell sorting, the study isolated total RNA directly from whole blood. The data derive from a study of monozygotic twins with inflammatory bowel disease. Study-level findings and limits: Healthy twins showed more clonotype sharing with others than IBD patients, especially patients with disease activity.

The CDR3 runs to 14 residues. Germline V CDR1 and CDR2: WSHSY, SAAADI. For each CDR3 protein, TCRdb gives one entry from its re-call of the 5' RACE reads, without DNA. This listing includes over 120,000 distinct CDR3 sequences. V gene TRBV10-2 combines with J gene TRBJ2-7. The sequence was obtained from a human donor with ulcerative colitis or Crohn's disease, or a healthy co-twin of an affected twin (not recorded which). Sequences were obtained from blood. CDR3: CASSLDRSASEQYF.